This is a list of T cell receptor beta chains from one sample in a study of tumor and adjacent non-tumor tissue in lung cancer. From the multiplex PCR reads, TCRdb called clonotypes with MiXCR, one entry per CDR3 protein. Of under 250,000 distinct CDR3 sequences listed, 71% were seen once; the top ten hold 25%. Sequencing was done on a sample of lung tumor tissue. The receptors were gathered from a man aged 60 to 69 with non-small cell lung cancer. Both conserved end residues are part of each CDR3. A D gene is named only where the DNA matches it firmly. Part of the rows lack a size; the others show once, few, many or a class for expanded clones.

J: TRBJ1-1
size: many
length: 15
D: TRBD1
V: TRBV4-1
DNA: TGCGCCAGCAGCCCCCGAGGACAGGGAGCCACTGAAGCTTTCTTT
CDR3: CASSPRGQGATEAFF

J: TRBJ1-2
size: .
length: 15
D: TRBD1
V: TRBV7-9
DNA: TGTGCCAGCAGCACAACAGGGGCTCCTAACTATGGCTACACCTTC
CDR3: CASSTTGAPNYGYTF

J: TRBJ1-2
size: .
length: 15
D: TRBD1
V: TRBV20-1
DNA: TGCAGTGCGCCCGATGGGACCACAGGGGGCAATGTCTACATCTTC
CDR3: CSAPDGTTGGNVYIF

J: TRBJ1-4
size: few
length: 15
D: .
V: TRBV11-1
DNA: TGTGCCAGCAGCCCTCGCCTGGAGGCCTCTAAAAAACTGTTTTTT
CDR3: CASSPRLEASKKLFF

J: TRBJ1-1
size: few
length: 14
D: .
V: TRBV10-2
DNA: TGCGCCAGCAGCCAAGGGATCGCTAAGACTGAAGCTTTCTTT
CDR3: CASSQGIAKTEAFF

J: TRBJ2-7
size: .
length: 15
D: TRBD2
V: TRBV11-2
DNA: TGTGCCAGCAGCCTAGGTGGCGCTAGCGGGGAGGAGCAGTACTTC
CDR3: CASSLGGASGEEQYF

J: TRBJ2-1
size: .
length: 13
D: TRBD2
V: TRBV20-1
DNA: TGTAGTACTAGAACTAGCGGTGTCAATGAGAAGTTCTTC
CDR3: CSTRTSGVNEKFF

J: TRBJ2-1
size: .
length: 13
D: .
V: TRBV11-2
DNA: TGCGCCAGTAGCTCTGCATATTACAATGAGCAGTTTTTC
CDR3: CASSSAYYNEQFF

J: TRBJ2-1
size: .
length: 15
D: TRBD1
V: TRBV6-5
DNA: TGTACTAGCAATTACTTTCCGGGACAGGGCTATGAGCAGTTCTTC
CDR3: CTSNYFPGQGYEQFF

J: TRBJ1-2
size: .
length: 14
D: .
V: TRBV4-2
DNA: TGTGCCAGCAGCCGAGAGCAACCGACGGATGGCTACACATTC
CDR3: CASSREQPTDGYTF

J: TRBJ2-5
size: many
length: 14
D: .
V: TRBV7-8
DNA: TGTGCCAGCAGCCGTCAGGGGTTTGGAGGGACCCAGTACTTC
CDR3: CASSRQGFGGTQYF

J: TRBJ2-7
size: once
length: 12
D: TRBD1
V: TRBV24-1
DNA: TGTGCCACCAGTGGGGGACAGGACGAGCAGTACTTC
CDR3: CATSGGQDEQYF

J: TRBJ2-3
size: many
length: 18
D: TRBD2
V: TRBV4-3
DNA: TGCGCCAGCAGCCTCCTCTCAGCCGTCAGCGGGAGAGTGGATACGCAGTATTTT
CDR3: CASSLLSAVSGRVDTQYF

J: TRBJ2-1
size: .
length: 15
D: .
V: TRBV15
DNA: TGTGCCACCAGCAGAGATCCCGCTAGCGTAGATGAGCAGTTCTTC
CDR3: CATSRDPASVDEQFF

J: TRBJ1-1
size: .
length: 18
D: TRBD1
V: TRBV20-1
DNA: TGCAGTGCTAGACCAGCCGGGACAGCGTTTTTAATGAACACTGAAGCTTTCTTT
CDR3: CSARPAGTAFLMNTEAFF

J: TRBJ2-1
size: .
length: 17
D: .
V: TRBV29-1
DNA: TGCAGCGTTGAACGCCGTCTAGCACCCAGCTCCTACAATGACCAGTTCTTC
CDR3: CSVERRLAPSSYNDQFF

J: TRBJ2-3
size: .
length: 17
D: .
V: TRBV5-1
DNA: TGCGCCAGCAGGGTCTCCCTGGGGGGTGCCGACACAGATACGCAGTATTTT
CDR3: CASRVSLGGADTDTQYF

J: TRBJ2-6
size: .
length: 18
D: TRBD1
V: TRBV5-4
DNA: TGTGCCAGCAGCCCGGGGGGACAGGGTTCCACTGGGGCCAACGTCCTGACTTTC
CDR3: CASSPGGQGSTGANVLTF

J: TRBJ1-2
size: .
length: 12
D: .
V: TRBV20-1
DNA: TGCAGTGCTACCATTGGGAACCATGGCTATACCTTC
CDR3: CSATIGNHGYTF

J: TRBJ2-6
size: few
length: 15
D: .
V: TRBV20-1
DNA: TGCAGTGCGACTACGACAGGCTCTGGGGCCAACGTCCTGACTTTC
CDR3: CSATTTGSGANVLTF

J: TRBJ1-1
size: .
length: 15
D: .
V: TRBV5-1
DNA: TGCGCCAGCAGCTTCACGGGACTGGGGAACACTGAAGCTTTCTTT
CDR3: CASSFTGLGNTEAFF

J: TRBJ2-3
size: few
length: 16
D: .
V: TRBV5-1
DNA: TGCGCCAGCAGCTTGGGGGGGACGCATGGCACAGATACGCAGTATTTT
CDR3: CASSLGGTHGTDTQYF

J: TRBJ1-2
size: .
length: 11
D: .
V: TRBV29-1
DNA: TGCAGCGGGGGGGGAAATGATAGCTACACCTTC
CDR3: CSGGGNDSYTF

J: TRBJ2-1
size: few
length: 11
D: .
V: TRBV11-2
DNA: TGTGCCAGCAGTGATACTCCCGAGCAATTCTTC
CDR3: CASSDTPEQFF

J: TRBJ1-1
size: .
length: 14
D: TRBD1
V: TRBV6-6
DNA: TGTGCCAGCAGTTACGCAGGGGGGAACACTGAAGCTTTCTTT
CDR3: CASSYAGGNTEAFF

J: TRBJ1-5
size: .
length: 15
D: .
V: TRBV7-8
DNA: TGTGCCAGCAGCGGCACAAGATATAGCAATCAGCCCCAGCATTTT
CDR3: CASSGTRYSNQPQHF

J: TRBJ1-1
size: .
length: 18
D: .
V: TRBV5-1
DNA: TGCGCCAGCAGCTTGTTGCGTACAGCGCCCAATCGGGACACTGAAGCTTTCTTT
CDR3: CASSLLRTAPNRDTEAFF

J: TRBJ2-1
size: many
length: 14
D: TRBD2
V: TRBV11-3
DNA: TGTGCCAGCAGCTTGAGCGGGAGTACCAATGAGCAGTTCTTC
CDR3: CASSLSGSTNEQFF

J: TRBJ2-7
size: many
length: 13
D: TRBD1
V: TRBV20-1
DNA: TGCAGTGCCGTCCGGGACAGGTTCATCGAGCAGTACTTC
CDR3: CSAVRDRFIEQYF

J: TRBJ1-6
size: .
length: 16
D: .
V: TRBV11-2
DNA: TGTGCCATCAGCTCTGATGTCGGGACCTGGAATTCACCCCTCCACTTT
CDR3: CAISSDVGTWNSPLHF

J: TRBJ2-5
size: many
length: 13
D: .
V: TRBV20-1
DNA: TGCAGTGCTAGAGATTTGGGACCTGGGACCCAGTACTTC
CDR3: CSARDLGPGTQYF

J: TRBJ2-1
size: .
length: 11
D: .
V: TRBV5-8
DNA: TGTGCCAGCAGCATGATCAATGAGCAGTTCTTC
CDR3: CASSMINEQFF

J: TRBJ2-1
size: .
length: 17
D: TRBD2
V: TRBV6-2/TRBV6-3
DNA: TGTGCCAGCAGTTCCCGCCCCGGACTAGCGGGAGGGCCGAGGCAGTTCTTC
CDR3: CASSSRPGLAGGPRQFF

J: TRBJ2-2
size: .
length: 14
D: TRBD2
V: TRBV20-1
DNA: TGCAGTGCTAGCAGCGGGGATGGCGCCGGGGAGCTGTTTTTT
CDR3: CSASSGDGAGELFF

J: TRBJ2-5
size: .
length: 17
D: .
V: TRBV6-2/TRBV6-3
DNA: TGTGCCAGCAGTTATGAGGTCCAGACCGGCTACCAAGAGACCCGGTATTTC
CDR3: CASSYEVQTGYQETRYF

J: TRBJ2-3
size: .
length: 19
D: TRBD2
V: TRBV4-2
DNA: TGTGCCAGCAGCCAAGATACCCAGTGGGAGGGCCCTGGCACAAATACGCAGTGTTTT
CDR3: CASSQDTQWEGPGTNTQCF

J: TRBJ2-2
size: .
length: 18
D: TRBD2
V: TRBV11-2
DNA: TGTGCCAGCAGCTTATCAATGGGGCTAGCGGGACACACCGGGGAGCTGTTGTTT
CDR3: CASSLSMGLAGHTGELLF

J: TRBJ2-1
size: .
length: 14
D: .
V: TRBV11-3
DNA: TGTGCCAGCAGGCATAGTGGGAACTTTAATGAGCAGTTCTTC
CDR3: CASRHSGNFNEQFF

J: TRBJ2-5
size: once
length: 15
D: .
V: TRBV12-3/TRBV12-4
DNA: TGTGCCTGCAGGCATAGTGGGGTTATTCAAGAGACCCAGTACTTC
CDR3: CACRHSGVIQETQYF

J: TRBJ2-7
size: .
length: 18
D: .
V: TRBV1
DNA: TGCACCAGTATCACCGCCCGGGGGGAAGTGGGAGCACTCTACGAGCAGTACTTC
CDR3: CTSITARGEVGALYEQYF

J: TRBJ2-1
size: .
length: 16
D: .
V: TRBV4-1
DNA: TGCGCCAGCAACCAAGAAAGAGCGGGCGGTGGTAATGAGCAGTTCTTC
CDR3: CASNQERAGGGNEQFF

J: TRBJ1-2
size: .
length: 13
D: .
V: TRBV11-3
DNA: TGTGCCAGCAGCCCAACATGGAACTATGACTACACCTTC
CDR3: CASSPTWNYDYTF

J: TRBJ2-3
size: .
length: 13
D: .
V: TRBV29-1
DNA: TGCAGGGTTGTGGCTGGGAACACTGATAAGCAGTATTTT
CDR3: CRVVAGNTDKQYF

J: TRBJ1-5
size: few
length: 14
D: TRBD1
V: TRBV12-3/TRBV12-4
DNA: TGTGCCAGCAGTTTTGGGACAGGCTTTCAGCCCCAGCATTTT
CDR3: CASSFGTGFQPQHF

J: TRBJ1-5
size: many
length: 14
D: TRBD1
V: TRBV20-1
DNA: TGCAGTGCTAGCGGTGGACAGGGTGGTCAGCCCCAGCATTTT
CDR3: CSASGGQGGQPQHF

J: TRBJ2-1
size: .
length: 17
D: .
V: TRBV11-3
DNA: TGTGCCAGCAGCCCAGGGGGGTACAGGCCGCAGAGCAATGACCAGTTCTTC
CDR3: CASSPGGYRPQSNDQFF

J: TRBJ2-5
size: .
length: 16
D: TRBD2
V: TRBV12-3/TRBV12-4
DNA: TGTGCCAGCATCCGGACTAGCGTGGGACCCCAAGAGACCCTGTACTTC
CDR3: CASIRTSVGPQETLYF

J: TRBJ2-5
size: few
length: 13
D: .
V: TRBV18
DNA: TGTGCCAGCTCATCGACAGAACAAGAGACCCAGTACTTC
CDR3: CASSSTEQETQYF

J: TRBJ1-2
size: few
length: 15
D: TRBD1
V: TRBV10-3
DNA: TGTGCCATCAGTGAAGGAGGCAGGGGGATACATGGCTACACCTTC
CDR3: CAISEGGRGIHGYTF

J: TRBJ1-1
size: .
length: 17
D: .
V: TRBV20-1
DNA: TGCAGTGCTAGGGACCCCGACATTGCAGCACCGAACGCTGAAGCTTTCTTT
CDR3: CSARDPDIAAPNAEAFF